One sample yielded the 9 T cell receptor beta chains listed below, sequenced in a study of cytomegalovirus exposure and HLA in healthy donors. Primers: 60 Vbeta forward and 13 Jbeta reverse. The method was immunoSEQ multiplex PCR; TCRdb's version includes in-frame clones alone and lacks a portion of them. The data contain over 150,000 clones, 60% to 80% of them singletons. Sequencing was performed on PBMCs. These receptors originate from a woman aged 30 to 39 in good health and CMV-seronegative.

This chain connects TRBV11-2 to TRBJ2-1; weak D call: TRBD1 (5 bases). V was trimmed by 3 bases and J by 7 bases, leaving 10 bases between them. The CDR3 extends over 13 amino acids. In germline, CDR1 is SGHAT, CDR2 FQNNGV. CDR3 in DNA: TGTGCCAGCAGCTTCGCGCAGGGAAATGAGCAGTTCTTC. It translates to CASSFAQGNEQFF.

This clone was observed a handful of times. The gene calls are TRBV5-1 and TRBJ2-1, with 10 bases aligning to TRBD2. The CDR3 loop spans 14 amino acids. Germline V gives CDR1 SGHRS, CDR2 YFSETQ. J was trimmed by 6 bases and V by 0 bases; bases with no gene match: 0. In nucleotides, the CDR3 is TGCGCCAGCAGCTTGGGGACTAGCGGCAATGAGCAGTTCTTC. As protein: CASSLGTSGNEQFF.

The rearrangement joins TRBV5-4 to TRBJ2-2; 7 bases are a match to TRBD1. The trim removed 4 bases at V and 7 bases at J, leaving 10 bases unmatched. Germline CDR1 is SGHNT and CDR2 is YYREEE (reference sequence). CDR3 size: 15 residues. This CDR3 is CASSGGQLYSGELFF. In DNA form, the CDR3 reads TGTGCCAGCAGCGGGGGACAGCTTTATAGCGGGGAGCTGTTTTTT.

The genes are TRBV27 and TRBJ1-2, with TRBD1 matching over 8 bases. The germline gives CDR1 MNHEY, CDR2 SMNVEV (reference sequence). The J segment lost 8 bases and the V segment lost 3 bases, leaving 5 bases of the junction unmatched. The CDR3 consists of 13 residues. The CDR3 loop is CASSLAGGDGYTF. The CDR3 coding sequence is TGTGCCAGCAGTTTGGCAGGGGGCGACGGCTACACCTTC.

Concerning this clone itself: Other DNA sequences within the sample encode an identical CDR3. The V gene is TRBV12-5, the J gene TRBJ2-2; no definite D call. V lost 2 bases to trimming and J lost 6 bases, with 7 bases between them. This CDR3 has 13 amino acids. Germline-derived CDR1 and CDR2 are LGHNT and FRNRAP. The CDR3 sequence: CASGLIGAGELFF. The CDR3 nucleotides read TGTGCTAGTGGTTTGATCGGTGCCGGGGAGCTGTTTTTT.

The chain uses TRBV29-1 and TRBJ2-5; D call uncertain. The better agreement between TRBJ2-7 and the DNA end casts doubt on the J call. CDR3 length equals 13 residues. Germline V gene lookup returns CDR1 SQVTM and CDR2 ANQGSEA. This CDR3 is CSVLRVGTYEQYF. The CDR3 coding sequence is TGCAGCGTCCTTCGGGTCGGAACCTACGAGCAGTACTTC.

There are a few counts of this clone. J is TRBJ2-1 and V is TRBV6-5; D perhaps matches TRBD2 (5 bases). Germline V gene lookup returns CDR1 MNHEY and CDR2 SVGAGI. With 2 bases removed from V and 7 bases from J, the gap between germline ends came to 12 bases. The CDR3 is 14 residues long. The CDR3, as DNA: TGTGCCAGCAGTTACGGCCTAGCTATAAATGAGCAGTTCTTC. Translated, it gives CASSYGLAINEQFF.

J is TRBJ2-1 and V is TRBV27; TRBD1 agrees at 7 bases. V was pared by 2 bases and J by 1 base, with 5 bases of the junction left unmatched. CDR1 is MNHEY and CDR2 is SMNVEV in the germline V gene (reference sequence). This CDR3 region has 16 residues. CDR3 DNA: TGTGCCAGCAGTTTACTGAGGGGGCGTTCCTACAATGAGCAGTTCTTC. Translation gives CASSLLRGRSYNEQFF.

J is TRBJ2-1 and V is TRBV5-1, with 8 nucleotides matching TRBD2. V was clipped by 2 bases and J by 8 bases; unmatched bases: 12. CDR1 is SGHRS, CDR2 YFSETQ, per germline. The CDR3 covers 16 residues. CDR3 loop: CASSFVAGGQTDEQFF. In nucleotides, the CDR3 is TGCGCCAGCAGCTTCGTGGCGGGAGGACAAACGGATGAGCAGTTCTTC.